The table lists the clone carrying this T cell receptor beta chain with many counts. Its antigen is unidentified. The junction differs from germline at one of its ends, possibly a read error. The record originates from a study of neurological immune-mediated disorders. Notes on the study in general: The absence of shared CDR3 amino acid sequences among expanded clones across subjects suggests private repertoires in all groups.

The cDNA was generated by 5'RACE with 10-nucleotide random UMIs. MiXCR, run by TCRdb on the 5' RACE reads, gives a single entry per CDR3 protein. This table holds roughly 80,000 distinct CDR3 sequences, about 9.4% found once. The CDR3 length is 13 residues. CDR1 and CDR2 from the germline V gene are SNHLY and FYNNEI. The sample taken for sequencing was PBMCs. This TCR was recovered from a man aged 50 to 59 in good health. The chain links TRBV2 to TRBJ2-7; 11 bases are a match to TRBD2. This CDR3 is CASSIIGGLADLF. The CDR3 region has the DNA TGTGCCAGCAGCATTATCGGGGGACTAGCGGATCTGTTC.